Listed below are T cell receptor beta chains from one sample, sequenced in a study of regulatory T cells in long-lasting Graves disease. TCRdb itself ran the multiplex PCR reads through MiXCR, one entry per CDR3 protein. This sample has a few hundred thousand distinct CDR3 sequences, with around 22% found just once. The material was peripheral blood mononuclear cells (PBMCs), obtained when the disease was refractory, from a patient treated with antithyroid drugs. These TCRs come from a female donor with Graves disease. Each CDR3 is given with its conserved first and last residue. D genes are given only for firm matches. The size field is filled for only some rows; it gives once, few, many or a size class.

j_call: TRBJ2-5
d_call: TRBD2
v_call: TRBV19
clone_size: .
cdr3_nt: TGTGCCAGTAGCAGACTAGCGGGGGGGAAAGAGACCCAGTACTTC
cdr3_aa: CASSRLAGGKETQYF

j_call: TRBJ2-7
d_call: TRBD1
v_call: TRBV2
clone_size: few
cdr3_nt: TGTGCCAGCCAGAGTCCGGGACAGGAAGGGGAGCAGTACTTC
cdr3_aa: CASQSPGQEGEQYF

j_call: TRBJ1-2
d_call: TRBD1
v_call: TRBV27
clone_size: many
cdr3_nt: TGTGCCAGCAGTTTATCACCAGGGGGCTATGGCTACACCTTC
cdr3_aa: CASSLSPGGYGYTF

j_call: TRBJ1-5
d_call: .
v_call: TRBV3-1
clone_size: few
cdr3_nt: TGTGCCAGCACCCTCGGGGGGTATAGCAATCAGCCCCAGCATTTT
cdr3_aa: CASTLGGYSNQPQHF

j_call: TRBJ1-2
d_call: .
v_call: TRBV29-1
clone_size: many
cdr3_nt: TGCAGCGTTGGCCGGAACATGAACTATGGCTACACCTTC
cdr3_aa: CSVGRNMNYGYTF

j_call: TRBJ1-4
d_call: TRBD1
v_call: TRBV19
clone_size: .
cdr3_nt: TGTGCCAGTATCTCGGACAGGGGTGAAAAACTGTTTTTT
cdr3_aa: CASISDRGEKLFF

j_call: TRBJ1-1
d_call: TRBD1
v_call: TRBV12-3/TRBV12-4
clone_size: .
cdr3_nt: TGTGCCAGCAGTCCGCCGGACAGGGGGGGCGGGAACACTGAAGCTTTCTTT
cdr3_aa: CASSPPDRGGGNTEAFF

j_call: TRBJ2-7
d_call: .
v_call: TRBV28
clone_size: many
cdr3_nt: TGTGCCAGCAGTTCGCCCGGGACGGGATACTACGAGCAGTACTTC
cdr3_aa: CASSSPGTGYYEQYF

j_call: TRBJ2-7
d_call: TRBD2
v_call: TRBV27
clone_size: many
cdr3_nt: TGTGCCAGCAGTTTCGCTAGCGGGAGGTACGAGCAGTACTTC
cdr3_aa: CASSFASGRYEQYF

j_call: TRBJ2-5
d_call: .
v_call: TRBV5-1
clone_size: .
cdr3_nt: TGCGCCAGCAGCCGCAACGCGAGGGGGCAAGAGACCCAGTACTTC
cdr3_aa: CASSRNARGQETQYF

j_call: TRBJ1-1
d_call: .
v_call: TRBV6-5
clone_size: many
cdr3_nt: TGTGCCAGCAGTTACAGGGGGACCCCAAAAGCTTTCTTT
cdr3_aa: CASSYRGTPKAFF

j_call: TRBJ2-7
d_call: TRBD2
v_call: TRBV5-1
clone_size: .
cdr3_nt: TGCGCCAGCAGCTTGGGGCGGGGGGTCTACTCCTACGAGCAGTACTTC
cdr3_aa: CASSLGRGVYSYEQYF

j_call: TRBJ1-1
d_call: TRBD1
v_call: TRBV5-5
clone_size: .
cdr3_nt: TGTGCCAGCAGACCTGACAGGGGAATAACGGGGACTGAAGCTTTCTTT
cdr3_aa: CASRPDRGITGTEAFF

j_call: TRBJ2-7
d_call: TRBD2
v_call: TRBV7-2
clone_size: few
cdr3_nt: TGTGCCAGCAGCCGGACTAGCGGGAGCGTCCACGAGCAGTACTTC
cdr3_aa: CASSRTSGSVHEQYF

j_call: TRBJ1-2
d_call: .
v_call: TRBV18
clone_size: many
cdr3_nt: TGTGCCAGCTCACCAGAGCAGGGTGGCTACACCTTC
cdr3_aa: CASSPEQGGYTF

j_call: TRBJ2-5
d_call: .
v_call: TRBV20-1
clone_size: few
cdr3_nt: TGCAGTGCGACGAGACGTGGCGGGGTTAACCAAGAGACCCAGTACTTC
cdr3_aa: CSATRRGGVNQETQYF

j_call: TRBJ1-2
d_call: TRBD1
v_call: TRBV5-1
clone_size: .
cdr3_nt: TGCGCCAGCAGCTTGGAAAGGGGGCTCTATGGCTACACCTTC
cdr3_aa: CASSLERGLYGYTF

j_call: TRBJ2-5
d_call: TRBD2
v_call: TRBV11-2
clone_size: .
cdr3_nt: TGTGCCAGCAGGCGAGGGGCTTGCGGGAGGGAGACCCAGCACTTC
cdr3_aa: CASRRGACGRETQHF

j_call: TRBJ1-1
d_call: TRBD1
v_call: TRBV5-1
clone_size: many
cdr3_nt: TGCGCCAGCAGCGTGACAGGGGGGAACACTGAAGCTTTCTTT
cdr3_aa: CASSVTGGNTEAFF

j_call: TRBJ2-5
d_call: .
v_call: TRBV19
clone_size: few
cdr3_nt: TGTGCCAGTAGGCAGACCGGTGCAATCGAGACCCAGTACTTC
cdr3_aa: CASRQTGAIETQYF

j_call: TRBJ1-5
d_call: .
v_call: TRBV19
clone_size: .
cdr3_nt: TGTGCCAGTAGTCAAGGACGGTCTAGCAATCAGCCCCAGCATTTT
cdr3_aa: CASSQGRSSNQPQHF

j_call: TRBJ2-3
d_call: .
v_call: TRBV7-3
clone_size: .
cdr3_nt: TGTGCCAGCAGCCTACGTGGGCACAGCACAGATACGCAGTATTTT
cdr3_aa: CASSLRGHSTDTQYF

j_call: TRBJ1-2
d_call: .
v_call: TRBV12-3/TRBV12-4
clone_size: many
cdr3_nt: TGTGCCAGCAGTTTATCGGACTATGGCTACACCTTC
cdr3_aa: CASSLSDYGYTF

j_call: TRBJ2-1
d_call: TRBD1
v_call: TRBV28
clone_size: .
cdr3_nt: TGTGCCAGCAGTTATGAAGGGGGCAGCGATGAGCAGTTCTTC
cdr3_aa: CASSYEGGSDEQFF

j_call: TRBJ2-1
d_call: .
v_call: TRBV20-1
clone_size: .
cdr3_nt: TGCAGTACCTATGCCCTTCAGGGCAATGAGCAGTTCTTC
cdr3_aa: CSTYALQGNEQFF

j_call: TRBJ2-7
d_call: TRBD2
v_call: TRBV4-1
clone_size: few
cdr3_nt: TGCGCCAGCAGCCGGACGGCGACTAGCGGGGGTTACGAGCAGTACTTC
cdr3_aa: CASSRTATSGGYEQYF

j_call: TRBJ1-2
d_call: .
v_call: TRBV20-1
clone_size: .
cdr3_nt: TGCAGTGCTAGCAGGAGGGACGATGGCTACACCTTC
cdr3_aa: CSASRRDDGYTF

j_call: TRBJ1-1
d_call: .
v_call: TRBV20-1
clone_size: many
cdr3_nt: TGCAGTGCTAGAGAAAAGTTAGGTGAAGCTTTCTTT
cdr3_aa: CSAREKLGEAFF

j_call: TRBJ2-2
d_call: TRBD2
v_call: TRBV24-1
clone_size: many
cdr3_nt: TGTGCCACCAGTGATTTGACTAGCGGTGACACCGGGGAGCTGTTTTTT
cdr3_aa: CATSDLTSGDTGELFF

j_call: TRBJ2-5
d_call: .
v_call: TRBV9
clone_size: many
cdr3_nt: TGTGCCAGCAGCGTATCCGAGCAGAGAGGGACCCAGTACTTC
cdr3_aa: CASSVSEQRGTQYF

j_call: TRBJ1-5
d_call: TRBD1
v_call: TRBV7-9
clone_size: .
cdr3_nt: TGTGCCAGCAGCTTAGTAGGGGGCCGAGATCAGCCCCAGCATTTT
cdr3_aa: CASSLVGGRDQPQHF

j_call: TRBJ2-7
d_call: .
v_call: TRBV15
clone_size: many
cdr3_nt: TGTGCCACCAGCAGGGACCGGGACCTTCAGTCCGAGCAGTACTTC
cdr3_aa: CATSRDRDLQSEQYF

j_call: TRBJ2-7
d_call: TRBD2
v_call: TRBV7-9
clone_size: few
cdr3_nt: TGTGCCAGCAGCCCCGCGGGTGGCGGGAGGGCCGGCGAGCAGTACTTC
cdr3_aa: CASSPAGGGRAGEQYF

j_call: TRBJ2-3
d_call: TRBD2
v_call: TRBV12-3/TRBV12-4
clone_size: many
cdr3_nt: TGTGCCAGCAGTGGGTTAGCGGGAGCACAAACAGATACGCAGTATTTT
cdr3_aa: CASSGLAGAQTDTQYF

j_call: TRBJ2-6
d_call: .
v_call: TRBV12-3/TRBV12-4
clone_size: many
cdr3_nt: TGTGCCAGCAGTTTTGGGGCTGGGGCCAACGTCCTGACTTTC
cdr3_aa: CASSFGAGANVLTF

j_call: TRBJ2-2
d_call: .
v_call: TRBV9
clone_size: .
cdr3_nt: TGTGCCAGCAGCGTAGGAGGGGGGGGGACCGGGGAGCTGTTTTTT
cdr3_aa: CASSVGGGGTGELFF

j_call: TRBJ2-7
d_call: .
v_call: TRBV28
clone_size: .
cdr3_nt: TGTGCCAGCCATACAGGGACCCGGATCGGGCAGTACTTC
cdr3_aa: CASHTGTRIGQYF

j_call: TRBJ2-7
d_call: TRBD2
v_call: TRBV30
clone_size: .
cdr3_nt: TGTGCCTGGAGATCCGGGACTAGTTTTTCGTACGAGCAGTACTTC
cdr3_aa: CAWRSGTSFSYEQYF

j_call: TRBJ2-7
d_call: .
v_call: TRBV6-1
clone_size: .
cdr3_nt: TGTGCCAGCCTGCTCGCGGAGACCTACGAGCAGTACTTC
cdr3_aa: CASLLAETYEQYF

j_call: TRBJ2-7
d_call: TRBD1
v_call: TRBV28
clone_size: few
cdr3_nt: TGTGCCAGCAGTTTAGTTCAGGGGGCGCGTGAGCAGTACTTC
cdr3_aa: CASSLVQGAREQYF

j_call: TRBJ1-1
d_call: TRBD1
v_call: TRBV11-2
clone_size: .
cdr3_nt: TGTGCCAGCAGCCAGGGTGTGAGGGGGCGGAACACTGAAGCTTTCTTT
cdr3_aa: CASSQGVRGRNTEAFF

j_call: TRBJ1-5
d_call: TRBD1
v_call: TRBV12-3/TRBV12-4
clone_size: many
cdr3_nt: TGTGCCAGTGCCGCCGAACAGGGGGCAGGGCAGCCCCAGCATTTT
cdr3_aa: CASAAEQGAGQPQHF

j_call: TRBJ1-5
d_call: .
v_call: TRBV5-8
clone_size: few
cdr3_nt: TGTGCCAGCAGCTTAATTGACCTCTGGGATCAGCCCCAGCATTTT
cdr3_aa: CASSLIDLWDQPQHF

j_call: TRBJ2-5
d_call: .
v_call: TRBV20-1
clone_size: .
cdr3_nt: TGCAGTGCTATGGGGCGGAGGTTTGAGACCCAGTACTTC
cdr3_aa: CSAMGRRFETQYF

j_call: TRBJ2-7
d_call: TRBD2
v_call: TRBV5-1
clone_size: many
cdr3_nt: TGCGCCAGCAGCTCAAATAGCGGGAGCTACGAGCAGTACTTC
cdr3_aa: CASSSNSGSYEQYF

j_call: TRBJ1-5
d_call: .
v_call: TRBV4-3
clone_size: few
cdr3_nt: TGCGCCAGCAGCCAACAGGGAGGTCAGCCCCAGCATTTT
cdr3_aa: CASSQQGGQPQHF